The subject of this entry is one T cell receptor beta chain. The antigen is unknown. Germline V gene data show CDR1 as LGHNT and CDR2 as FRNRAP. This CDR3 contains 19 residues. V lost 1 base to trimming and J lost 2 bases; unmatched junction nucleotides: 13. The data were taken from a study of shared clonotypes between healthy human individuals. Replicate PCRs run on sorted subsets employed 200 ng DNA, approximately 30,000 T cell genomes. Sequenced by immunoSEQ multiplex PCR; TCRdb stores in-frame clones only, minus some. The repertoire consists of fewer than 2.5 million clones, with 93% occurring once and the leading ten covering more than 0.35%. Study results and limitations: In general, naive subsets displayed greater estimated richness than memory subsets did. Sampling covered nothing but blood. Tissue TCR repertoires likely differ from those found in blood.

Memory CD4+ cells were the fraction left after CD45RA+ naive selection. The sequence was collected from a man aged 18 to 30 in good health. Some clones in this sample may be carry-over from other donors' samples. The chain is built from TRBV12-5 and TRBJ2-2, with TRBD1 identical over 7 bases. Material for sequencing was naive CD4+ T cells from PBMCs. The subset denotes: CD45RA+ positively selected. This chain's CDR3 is CASGLARPRDSRNTGELFF. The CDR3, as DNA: TGTGCTAGTGGTTTGGCCAGACCTCGGGACAGCAGAAACACCGGGGAGCTGTTTTTT.